The 16 T cell receptor beta chains in this list originate from one sample, sequenced in a study of beta chain features in type 1 diabetes. Since all of the isolated RNA was reverse transcribed, expressed TCRB transcripts were what got sequenced. The method was immunoSEQ multiplex PCR; TCRdb's version includes in-frame clones alone and lacks a portion of them. This sample carries roughly 380,000 clones, less than 20% of them seen once, and the ten largest clones take under 0.055%. The sequenced sample consisted of naive CD4+ T cells from blood. The origin of the receptors is a woman younger than 30 in good health.

The CDR3 spells CAMVRGARGNTIYF. The DNA for the CDR3 is TGTGCGATGGTCCGGGGGGCTAGGGGAAACACCATATATTTT. The rearrangement links TRBV30 to TRBJ1-3, with a tentative D call TRBD1 (6 bases). The CDR3 has 14 amino acids. Germline assignment: CDR1 GTSNPN and CDR2 SVGIG (reference sequence).

The genes are TRBV21-1 and TRBJ1-1; TRBD1 is taken as the D call from the table, unchecked against the DNA. TRBV21-1 is labeled a pseudogene. This CDR3 contains 14 residues. CDR3 nucleotides: TGTGCCAGCAGCAACCTCGACAGGGGTGATGAAGCTTTCTTT. It specifies CASSNLDRGDEAFF.

The chain joins TRBV7-9 to TRBJ2-5; D not resolved. The germline V gene encodes CDR1 SEHNR and CDR2 FQNEAQ (reference sequence). Trimming took 1 base from V and 1 from J, leaving 4 bases between them. This CDR3 spans 13 amino acids. CDR3 residues: CASSLGSQETQYF. CDR3 nucleotide sequence: TGTGCCAGCAGCTTAGGGAGCCAAGAGACCCAGTACTTC.

The chain is built from TRBV18 and TRBJ1-1, with D maybe TRBD1 (5 bases). The CDR3 runs 13 residues. The V end was cut by 5 bases, the J end by 8 bases, with 15 bases between. Per germline, CDR1 KGHSH and CDR2 LQKENI. The CDR3 reads CASSTFRDSEAFF. DNA for the CDR3: TGTGCCAGCTCAACATTCAGGGATTCGGAAGCTTTCTTT.

The rearrangement joins TRBV11-2 to TRBJ2-1; 12 nucleotides agree with TRBD2. This CDR3 region has 18 residues. Unmatched junction bases numbered 9, after V lost 6 bases and J lost 0 bases. Germline values: CDR1 SGHAT, CDR2 FQNNGV. The CDR3 bases are TGTGCCAGCAGTCGTCTAGCGGGAGGGTTTGTCTCCTACAATGAGCAGTTCTTC. Amino acids: CASSRLAGGFVSYNEQFF.

This CDR3 reads CASGLDRGDQPQHF. In nucleotides, the CDR3 is TGTGCCAGCGGTTTGGACAGGGGTGATCAGCCCCAGCATTTT. The V gene is TRBV21-1, the J gene TRBJ1-5; TRBD1, the D gene given by the table, was not confirmed from the DNA. TRBV21-1 is deemed a pseudogene. This CDR3 spans 14 amino acids.

This clone was observed a few times. The chain couples TRBV6-6 to TRBJ2-7; 7 bases match TRBD2. Germline lookup yields CDR1 MNHNY and CDR2 SVGAGI (reference sequence). The CDR3 extends over 15 amino acids. The V segment lost 2 bases and the J segment 7 bases; nucleotides outside the gene matches: 11. As DNA, the CDR3 is TGTGCCAGCAGTTACAGAGGTGCGGGGGATAGGGAGCAGTACTTC. This sequence encodes CASSYRGAGDREQYF.

The chain combines TRBV6-5 with TRBJ2-1; 11 bases map to TRBD2. Trimming took 5 bases from V and 9 from J; bases not matched to a gene: 9. The CDR3 loop spans 15 amino acids. CDR1 is MNHEY and CDR2 is SVGAGI in the germline V gene. The CDR3 here is CASSGVAGGQGEQFF. In DNA, the CDR3 is TGTGCCAGCAGTGGAGTAGCGGGGGGGCAAGGTGAGCAGTTCTTC.

The chain couples TRBV19 to TRBJ2-5; 9 positions match TRBD1. Germline V gene data show CDR1 as LNHDA and CDR2 as SQIVND (reference sequence). The CDR3 is 16 amino acids. Unmatched junction bases numbered 7, after V lost 3 bases and J lost 2 bases. The CDR3 reads CASSIGTGRFQETQYF. The CDR3 DNA is TGTGCCAGTAGTATCGGGACAGGGCGATTTCAAGAGACCCAGTACTTC. Filled out from reference TRBV19 and TRBJ2-5, the complete variable domain reads DGGITQSPKYLFRKEGQNVTLSCEQNLNHDAMYWYRQDPGQGLRLIYYSQIVNDFQKGDIAEGYSVSREKKESFPLTVTSAQKNPTAFYLCASSIGTGRFQETQYFGPGTRLLVL.

In its sample, this clone was seen a few times. The CDR3 bases are TGTGCCAGCCGGCCTGATCCGGGGAGTACGAATGAGCAGTTCTTC. Encoded protein: CASRPDPGSTNEQFF. The chain has TRBV5-4 and TRBJ2-1; weak D call: TRBD2 (5 bases). Per the germline V gene, CDR1 is SGHNT and CDR2 is YYREEE (reference sequence). The CDR3 length is 15 residues. The V gene lost 7 bases and the J gene lost 7 bases, with 21 bases spanning the gap.

The chain uses TRBV5-8 and TRBJ2-5; D uncertain. V was pared by 2 bases and J by 0 bases, with 5 bases between. This CDR3 contains 13 residues. Germline CDR1 SGHTS, CDR2 YDEGEE. In DNA, the CDR3 is TGTGCCAGCAGCTTACAGTACCAAGAGACCCAGTACTTC. Protein sequence: CASSLQYQETQYF.

This clone was seen more than once but under ten times. The chain is built from TRBV7-2 and TRBJ2-7; 11 nucleotides line up with TRBD1. Germline V CDR1 and CDR2: SGHTA, FQGNSA. The CDR3 runs 15 residues. Germline trimming cut 3 bases from V and 4 bases from J; bases unmatched to any gene: 5. The CDR3 nucleotides are TGTGCCAGCAGCTTGTATGGACAGGGGGCTTACGAGCAGTACTTC. Encoded protein: CASSLYGQGAYEQYF.

V is TRBV6-1 and J is TRBJ2-1; 7 bases line up with TRBD2. The CDR3 covers 17 residues. Per the germline V gene, CDR1 is MNHNS and CDR2 is SASEGT. The V and J ends lost 1 base and 8 bases, in that order; junction bases with no gene match: 14. The chain's CDR3 is CASSEGASGRAGHEQFF. The CDR3 bases are TGTGCCAGCAGTGAAGGGGCTAGCGGCAGGGCTGGGCATGAGCAGTTCTTC.

This clone turned up a few times. In DNA form, the CDR3 reads TGTGCCTTGAATGGGGGGTCCCACGAGCAGTACTTC. This codes for CALNGGSHEQYF. The gene calls are TRBV30 and TRBJ2-7; TRBD2 is a possible D gene (6 bases). V lost 7 bases, J lost 5 bases, and 15 bases lay in between. Looked up from germline, CDR1 is GTSNPN and CDR2 is SVGIG (reference sequence). The CDR3 is 12 residues long.

This chain links TRBV2 with TRBJ2-7, with 10 bases fitting TRBD2. The CDR3 has 14 residues. Germline V gene sequence: CDR1 SNHLY, CDR2 FYNNEI. After removal of 6 bases from V and 5 bases from J, the junction contained 7 bases not matched to a gene. Here the CDR3 reads CASRSSGRVHEQYF. For the CDR3, the DNA is TGTGCCAGCAGATCGAGCGGGAGGGTCCACGAGCAGTACTTC. Combining the CDR3 with reference TRBV2 and TRBJ2-7 gives the whole variable domain EPEVTQTPSHQVTQMGQEVILRCVPISNHLYFYWYRQILGQKVEFLVSFYNNEISEKSEIFDDQFSVERPDGSNFTLKIRSTKLEDSAMYFCASRSSGRVHEQYFGPGTRLTVT.

The rearrangement joins TRBV5-4 to TRBJ2-5, with 7 bases identical to TRBD1. This CDR3 region has 18 residues. V was pared by 0 bases and J by 1 base, with 12 bases of the junction left unmatched. The germline gives CDR1 SGHNT, CDR2 YYREEE (reference sequence). This CDR3 is CASSLVETGSVSQETQYF. The CDR3 DNA is TGTGCCAGCAGCTTGGTAGAGACAGGGAGTGTGTCCCAAGAGACCCAGTACTTC.